A single sample gave rise to the 32 T cell receptor beta chains below, sequenced in a study of blood T cell repertoires in COVID-19. TCRdb keeps only in-frame clones here, not all; method: immunoSEQ multiplex PCR. The data contain about 21,000 clones, roughly 83% of them singletons. The sample comprised peripheral blood. The source of these receptors is a man aged 40-50 years with acute or convalescent COVID-19.

The rearrangement joins TRBV29-1 to TRBJ1-1; possibly TRBD1 for D (6 bases). This CDR3 contains 12 residues. The ends were cut back, 4 bases at V and 0 bases at J, with 6 bases in the middle. CDR1 is SQVTM and CDR2 is ANQGSEA in the germline V gene. For the CDR3, the DNA is TGCAGCGTTGCAGGGGTGAACACTGAAGCTTTCTTT. Translation gives CSVAGVNTEAFF.

The chain carries TRBV7-9 and TRBJ1-2, with D possibly being TRBD1 (5 bases). The V gene lost 5 bases and the J gene lost 2 bases, with 9 bases spanning the gap. This CDR3 region has 13 residues. Germline values: CDR1 SEHNR, CDR2 FQNEAQ (reference sequence). In nucleotides, the CDR3 is TGTGCCAGCAGCAAGGGACTGAACTATGGCTACACCTTC. This codes for CASSKGLNYGYTF.

CDR3 bases: TGTGCCAGCTCACCTGAAACAGGGTCGGATGGCTACACCTTC. Protein: CASSPETGSDGYTF. The chain combines TRBV18 with TRBJ1-2; possible D gene TRBD1, 6 bases. CDR1 is KGHSH, CDR2 LQKENI, per germline. This CDR3 is built from 14 residues. V lost 3 bases and J lost 6, with 14 bases in between. Together with reference TRBV18 and TRBJ1-2, the CDR3 gives the full variable domain: NAGVMQNPRHLVRRRGQEARLRCSPMKGHSHVYWYRQLPEEGLKFMVYLQKENIIDESGMPKERFSAEFPKEGPSILRIQQVVRGDSAAYFCASSPETGSDGYTFGSGTRLTVV.

The chain is built from TRBV18 and TRBJ2-7; 11 bases align to TRBD1. Germline V gene sequence: CDR1 KGHSH, CDR2 LQKENI. The ends lost 3 bases at V and 5 bases at J; junction bases unmatched: 12. The CDR3 has 17 amino acids. The CDR3 spells CASSPSSPGQGVHEQYF. As DNA, the CDR3 is TGTGCCAGCTCACCGTCCAGCCCGGGACAGGGGGTCCACGAGCAGTACTTC.

There are a few counts of this clone. The V gene is TRBV11-3, the J gene TRBJ2-7; perhaps TRBD1 as D (6 bases). V shed 4 bases and J shed 3 bases, with 10 bases lying between them. Germline CDR1 and CDR2: SGHNT and YENEEA. This CDR3 is built from 13 residues. DNA for the CDR3: TGTGCCAGCAGCTCCTCGACAGGCTACGAGCAGTACTTC. This sequence encodes CASSSSTGYEQYF.

This sequence joins TRBV6-6 and TRBJ2-1, with D possibly TRBD2 on 5 matching bases. V was clipped by 0 bases and J by 7 bases, with 16 bases between them. The CDR3 runs to 16 residues. Germline-derived CDR1 and CDR2 are MNHNY and SVGAGI (reference sequence). This CDR3 reads CASSYSNPILGNEQFF. The CDR3 DNA follows: TGTGCCAGCAGTTACTCGAACCCCATACTAGGGAATGAGCAGTTCTTC.

The rearrangement links TRBV27 to TRBJ1-1; possibly TRBD1 for D (6 bases). Germline-derived CDR1 and CDR2 are MNHEY and SMNVEV (reference sequence). The CDR3 runs to 15 residues. With 2 bases removed from V and 1 base from J, the gap between germline ends came to 11 bases. The CDR3 coding sequence is TGTGCCAGCAGTTTACAGGGACATTCGAACACTGAAGCTTTCTTT. It is translated as CASSLQGHSNTEAFF.

This clone appeared a single time. The chain couples TRBV6-2 or TRBV6-3 to TRBJ1-1; D is undetermined. The ends were cut back, 4 bases at V and 1 base at J, with 7 bases in the middle. Per germline, CDR1 MNHEY and CDR2 SVGEGT. This CDR3 contains 13 residues. CDR3 DNA sequence: TGTGCCAGCAGTTTCGTAGAGAACACTGAAGCTTTCTTT. Residues: CASSFVENTEAFF.

The V gene is TRBV12-3 or TRBV12-4, the J gene TRBJ1-5, with D possibly TRBD1 on 5 matching bases. Trimming cost V 8 bases and J 0 bases, with 8 bases left between them. The CDR3 is 13 residues long. In DNA, the CDR3 is TGTGCCAGCGCAGGGTATAGCAATCAGCCCCAGCATTTT. Its protein product is CASAGYSNQPQHF.

The gene calls are TRBV3-1 (or the pseudogene TRBV3-2) and TRBJ1-2; D is undetermined. This CDR3 is 13 amino acids long. The V gene's germline CDR1 is LGHDT and CDR2 YNNKEL (reference sequence). The V end lost 1 base, the J end lost 8 bases, and 11 bases lay between the germline ends. CDR3 DNA: TGTGCCAGCAGCCAAGCGGTAGGGAGAGGCTACACCTTC. This encodes CASSQAVGRGYTF.

J is TRBJ2-1 and V is TRBV14; 8 nucleotides line up with TRBD2. Germline values: CDR1 SGHDN, CDR2 FVKESK. The CDR3 loop spans 16 amino acids. The trim removed 4 bases at V and 0 bases at J, leaving 5 bases unmatched. The CDR3 reads CASSPTSGISYNEQFF. CDR3 bases: TGTGCCAGCAGCCCTACTAGCGGTATCTCCTACAATGAGCAGTTCTTC.

The V gene is TRBV21-1, the J gene TRBJ2-7; the table's D gene call, TRBD1, was not cross checked with the DNA. TRBV21-1 is marked as a pseudogene. There are 14 residues in the CDR3. CDR3 DNA sequence: TGTGCCAGCAGCAACAGGGGGCTATCTGTTCAGCAGTACTTC. Amino acid sequence: CASSNRGLSVQQYF.

This rearrangement joins TRBV5-4 to TRBJ2-1; no definite D call. The CDR3 has 15 residues. Germline CDR1 reads SGHNT; CDR2 reads YYREEE (reference sequence). The V and J ends lost 0 bases and 2 bases respectively, with 9 bases between them. In DNA form, the CDR3 reads TGTGCCAGCAGCTTGGGGAGTGGAGCCTACAATGAGCAGTTCTTC. Translated: CASSLGSGAYNEQFF.

Here the CDR3 DNA reads TGTGCCAGCAGTTACTCGAGCGGGGGGGGGCAGGGCGGCTACACCTTC. This codes for CASSYSSGGGQGGYTF. The chain combines TRBV6-5 with TRBJ1-2; D might be TRBD1 (6 bases). Germline values: CDR1 MNHEY, CDR2 SVGAGI. The CDR3 loop spans 16 amino acids. The V end lost 0 bases, the J end lost 8 bases, and 19 bases lay between the germline ends.

This clone has just one count. This chain uses TRBV15 with TRBJ1-2; 8 bases are a match to TRBD1. V was clipped by 0 bases and J by 4 bases; unmatched bases: 7. Germline V gene lookup returns CDR1 LNHNV and CDR2 YYDKDF (reference sequence). This CDR3 is built from 16 residues. CDR3 in DNA: TGTGCCACCAGCAGAGATCGGCAGGGGGCAAGCTATGGCTACACCTTC. Translated, it gives CATSRDRQGASYGYTF.

This clone was observed a handful of times. The V gene is TRBV24-1, the J gene TRBJ1-1, with TRBD1 matching 9 bases. The CDR3 covers 14 residues. Germline V gene lookup returns CDR1 KGHDR and CDR2 SFDVKD. After removal of 5 bases from V and 6 bases from J, the junction contained 6 bases not matched to a gene. This chain's CDR3 is CATSGRDRVSEAFF. In nucleotides, the CDR3 is TGTGCCACCAGTGGCCGGGACAGGGTTTCTGAAGCTTTCTTT.

This chain joins TRBV7-9 and TRBJ1-5, with D hard to call. Germline V gives CDR1 SEHNR, CDR2 FQNEAQ (reference sequence). The CDR3 loop spans 13 amino acids. Trimming pared 3 bases from V and 0 bases from J, leaving 3 bases between. CDR3 nucleotide sequence: TGTGCCAGCAGCTTCGGTAGCAATCAGCCCCAGCATTTT. This sequence encodes CASSFGSNQPQHF.

The chain uses TRBV25-1 and TRBJ2-7, with D tentatively TRBD1 (5 bases). CDR1 and CDR2 (germline): MGHDK, SYGVNS. CDR3 length: 13 amino acids. The V and J ends lost 6 bases and 5 bases respectively, with 14 bases between them. As DNA, the CDR3 is TGTGCCAGCAGCCCCCAGGGTTTCGACGAGCAGTACTTC. Translated: CASSPQGFDEQYF.

The chain links TRBV12-5 to TRBJ2-7; 7 positions agree with TRBD1. The junction had 9 bases not matched to a gene; V was cut back by 1 base and J by 0 bases. CDR3 size: 17 residues. Germline V gene lookup returns CDR1 LGHNT and CDR2 FRNRAP. CDR3: CASGLATTGTVSYEQYF. The CDR3 DNA follows: TGTGCTAGTGGTTTGGCAACGACCGGGACAGTCTCCTACGAGCAGTACTTC.

This sequence joins TRBV7-2 and TRBJ1-2; 9 nucleotides agree with TRBD1. V shed 3 bases, J shed 6 bases, and the junction held 2 bases outside the gene matches. Germline lookup yields CDR1 SGHTA and CDR2 FQGNSA. The CDR3 has 13 amino acids. CDR3 nucleotides: TGTGCCAGCAGCTTCGGACAGGGGAATGGCTACACCTTC. Translated, it gives CASSFGQGNGYTF.

The CDR3, as DNA: TGTGCCAGCAGTCCGACAGGCGAAAGGCCCCAGCATTTT. Translating it yields CASSPTGERPQHF. The rearrangement uses TRBV12-3 or TRBV12-4 and TRBJ1-5; D might be TRBD1 (6 bases). V was clipped by 5 bases and J by 9 bases, with 14 bases between them. The CDR3 loop spans 13 amino acids.

The V and J genes are TRBV30 and TRBJ1-2; no firm D call. Trimming left V 0 bases short and J 2 bases short, with 10 bases between. From germline, CDR1 is GTSNPN and CDR2 SVGIG (reference sequence). CDR3 size: 14 residues. CDR3 coding DNA: TGTGCCTGGAGTGTACTATGGCGGAACTATGGCTACACCTTC. It yields the protein CAWSVLWRNYGYTF.

The genes are TRBV3-1 (or the pseudogene TRBV3-2) and TRBJ2-7; 8 bases line up with TRBD2. The CDR3 is made up of 15 amino acids. With 4 bases clipped from V and 4 bases from J, the junction kept 9 bases outside the gene matches. The germline V gene has CDR1 LGHDT and CDR2 YNNKEL (reference sequence). The CDR3, as DNA: TGTGCCAGCAGCCCTCCGGGGGGGGGCCGGTACGAGCAGTACTTC. Translating gives CASSPPGGGRYEQYF.

The chain links TRBV18 to TRBJ1-2, with 8 bases fitting TRBD1. This CDR3 region has 17 residues. Germline CDR1 and CDR2: KGHSH and LQKENI. The V segment lost 3 bases and the J segment 0 bases; nucleotides outside the gene matches: 9. CDR3 nucleotides: TGTGCCAGCTCACCGCTTGGACAGGGAGGCCCTAACTATGGCTACACCTTC. Translated: CASSPLGQGGPNYGYTF.

The J gene is TRBJ1-4, the V gene TRBV19; D may be TRBD1 (6 bases). Trimming pared 7 bases from V and 8 bases from J, leaving 14 bases between. Germline CDR1 reads LNHDA; CDR2 reads SQIVND (reference sequence). There are 13 residues in the CDR3. The CDR3 nucleotides read TGTGCCAGTACCCGGGGGGCGGGAGAAAAACTGTTTTTT. It specifies CASTRGAGEKLFF. The entire variable domain, with the rest obtained from reference TRBV19 and TRBJ1-4, is as follows: DGGITQSPKYLFRKEGQNVTLSCEQNLNHDAMYWYRQDPGQGLRLIYYSQIVNDFQKGDIAEGYSVSREKKESFPLTVTSAQKNPTAFYLCASTRGAGEKLFFGSGTQLSVL.

The CDR3 region is CASSPFLAGSGDNEQFF. The CDR3 DNA reads as TGTGCCAGCTCACCTTTCCTAGCGGGAAGTGGTGACAATGAGCAGTTCTTC. The chain combines TRBV18 with TRBJ2-1, with TRBD2 identical over 9 bases. This CDR3 is 17 amino acids long. Germline V gene lookup returns CDR1 KGHSH and CDR2 LQKENI. V gave up 3 bases and J gave up 5 bases; unmatched junction bases: 11.

The chain couples TRBV19 to TRBJ1-4, with 9 bases lining up with TRBD1. The CDR3 spans 17 residues. J lost 4 bases, V lost 4 bases, and 10 bases had no gene match. Germline V lookup: CDR1 LNHDA, CDR2 SQIVND (reference sequence). Here the CDR3 DNA reads TGTGCCAGTAGTAGACCCCCACAGACAGGGGGTAATGAAAAACTGTTTTTT. This sequence encodes CASSRPPQTGGNEKLFF.

The chain recombines TRBV6-6 with TRBJ1-5, with no clear D. Trimming stripped 7 bases from V and 7 bases from J, with 14 bases between. The CDR3 is 13 amino acids. CDR1 and CDR2 from the germline V gene are MNHNY and SVGAGI (reference sequence). The CDR3 is CASNEGVRQPQHF. The CDR3 coding sequence is TGTGCCAGCAACGAGGGCGTACGGCAGCCCCAGCATTTT.

The chain combines TRBV7-2 with TRBJ1-1, with a possible D match to TRBD1 (6 bases). CDR1 and CDR2 (germline): SGHTA, FQGNSA. V was pared by 2 bases and J by 4 bases, with 11 bases between. CDR3 length equals 14 residues. The CDR3 is CASSLTRGGTEAFF. CDR3 nucleotides: TGTGCCAGCAGCTTAACGAGGGGGGGCACTGAAGCTTTCTTT. Complete variable domain (other parts from reference TRBV7-2 and TRBJ1-1): GAGVSQSPSNKVTEKGKDVELRCDPISGHTALYWYRQSLGQGLEFLIYFQGNSAPDKSGLPSDRFSAERTGGSVSTLTIQRTQQEDSAVYLCASSLTRGGTEAFFGQGTRLTVV.

V and J are TRBV19 and TRBJ2-2, with TRBD1 as a possible D gene (6 bases). Trimming shortened V by 2 bases and J by 5 bases, and 9 bases separated the two germline ends. Germline V gives CDR1 LNHDA, CDR2 SQIVND (reference sequence). This CDR3 spans 14 amino acids. The CDR3 coding sequence is TGTGCCAGTAGTATAACAGGGATGACCGGGGAGCTGTTTTTT. Protein product: CASSITGMTGELFF. The full variable domain, in which reference TRBV19 and TRBJ2-2 provide the parts outside the CDR3, is DGGITQSPKYLFRKEGQNVTLSCEQNLNHDAMYWYRQDPGQGLRLIYYSQIVNDFQKGDIAEGYSVSREKKESFPLTVTSAQKNPTAFYLCASSITGMTGELFFGEGSRLTVL.

The chain joins TRBV18 to TRBJ2-7; TRBD2 aligns across 10 bases. Germline V gene sequence: CDR1 KGHSH, CDR2 LQKENI. CDR3 length: 15 residues. Trimming took 4 bases from V and 2 from J; bases not matched to a gene: 5. CDR3 sequence (DNA): TGTGCCAGCTCACATCGGACTAGCGGAACCTACGAGCAGTACTTC. Protein sequence: CASSHRTSGTYEQYF.

The V gene is TRBV12-5, the J gene TRBJ1-1; a weak D match, TRBD1 (5 bases). Per the germline V gene, CDR1 is LGHNT and CDR2 is FRNRAP. The CDR3 contains 15 residues. Trimming removed 7 bases at V and 4 bases at J, with 19 bases between. The CDR3 region is CASERSGRLGTEAFF. In DNA, the CDR3 is TGTGCTAGTGAACGGTCAGGGAGGTTGGGCACTGAAGCTTTCTTT.